There are many counts of the clone carrying this T cell receptor beta chain. As yet, its antigen is unknown. These data belong to a study of blood T cells in healthy people across ages. Total RNA was isolated from each sample in quantities of at least 5 micrograms. Broader study findings: Long-lived donors carried more naive CD4+ cells and greater diversity than aged donors.

V lost 3 bases and J lost 5; bases outside the gene matches: 5. This CDR3 spans 15 amino acids. Germline loops: CDR1 SGHTA, CDR2 FQGNSA. A second PCR of about 7 to 12 cycles used a sample-barcoded 5' primer and a J-beta primer mix. Tagging of each cDNA molecule was performed by a template-switch adaptor with 12 random nucleotides. Any given sample supplied a minimum of 2.5 million CDR3-containing paired-end reads. TCRdb fed the 5' RACE reads into MiXCR, producing one record per CDR3 protein. The profile covers 550,000 to 600,000 distinct CDR3 sequences, with around 48% appearing a single time and 20% to 25% taken by the ten largest.

V is TRBV7-2 and J is TRBJ1-4; 8 nucleotides align to TRBD1. This TCR came from an older man in good health. What was sequenced was blood. The CDR3 sequence: CASSLGDRSNEKLFF. In DNA form, the CDR3 reads TGTGCCAGCAGCTTGGGGGACAGGAGCAATGAAAAACTGTTTTTT.